This T cell receptor (beta chain) was sequenced for a study of vaccination and CD4 T cells after COVID-19. Sequencing of DNA taken from cultured CD4+ T cells relied on the Oncomine TCR Beta short-read assay. Using its own MiXCR run on the PCR reads, TCRdb lists one record per CDR3 protein. The profile shows 5,500 to 7,500 distinct CDR3 sequences, approximately 35% of them singletons. This clonotype was picked up a small number of times. The antigen remains undetermined. The sample's treatment: approximately 11-day PBMC culture with coronavirus spike peptide pools or control peptides (ViraFEST assay). It was before the COVID-19 pandemic (2011-2018) that the unexposed donor's CD4+ T cells were collected. The V end lost 5 bases, the J end lost 4 bases, and 8 bases lay between the germline ends. Germline loops: CDR1 DFQATT, CDR2 SNEGSKA (reference sequence). The CDR3 is 11 amino acids.

This receptor was obtained from a human donor in good health. The V gene is TRBV20-1, the J gene TRBJ2-5; D may match TRBD1 or TRBD2 (5 bases each). The source material was CD4+ T cells from blood, cultured in vitro. CDR3 loop: CSASGTETQYF. The CDR3 DNA reads TGCAGTGCTTCCGGGACAGAGACCCAGTACTTC.